Sequencing of this TCR beta chain was carried out in a study of blood T cell repertoires in COVID-19. Study-level background: Researchers got acute and convalescent COVID-19 samples from the United States, Italy and Spain.

Germline CDR1 and CDR2: SEHNR and FQNEAQ (reference sequence). CDR3 size: 15 residues. V gave up 5 bases and J gave up 6 bases; unmatched junction bases: 4. Study processing details: Scientists estimated how many nucleated cells there were by amplifying reference gene primers. Assay: immunoSEQ multiplex PCR; the TCRdb copy retains only in-frame clones and omits some. That table is the source of V, J and clone size, and D and trimming were worked out from the DNA. The sample yields about 180,000 clones, roughly 83% seen once. This chain connects TRBV7-9 to TRBJ2-1; 13 nucleotides line up with TRBD2. This sequence was found in a woman aged 40 to 50 with COVID-19, enrolled during active disease. What was sequenced was peripheral blood. This chain's CDR3 is CASSRGLAGVNEQFF. As DNA, the CDR3 is TGTGCCAGCAGCCGAGGACTAGCGGGGGTCAATGAGCAGTTCTTC.